This note documents a single T cell receptor beta chain sequence. The sample belongs to a study of blood T cells in healthy people across ages. Together with a sample-barcoded 5' primer, a J-beta primer mix was included in a second PCR lasting about 7 to 12 cycles. From the 5' RACE reads, TCRdb called clonotypes with MiXCR, one entry per CDR3 protein. The table records 650,000 to 800,000 distinct CDR3 sequences, about 42% of them present only once. There are 15 residues in the CDR3. V was trimmed by 5 bases and J by 4 bases, leaving 15 bases between them. The sequence derives from a man in his fifties or sixties in good health. The specimen sequenced was blood. This rearrangement joins TRBV12-3 or TRBV12-4 to TRBJ1-5; perhaps TRBD1 as D (5 bases). CDR3 nucleotides: TGTGCCAGCAGTAGAGGGGTGGGGGGAAATCAGCCCCAGCATTTT. This codes for CASSRGVGGNQPQHF.